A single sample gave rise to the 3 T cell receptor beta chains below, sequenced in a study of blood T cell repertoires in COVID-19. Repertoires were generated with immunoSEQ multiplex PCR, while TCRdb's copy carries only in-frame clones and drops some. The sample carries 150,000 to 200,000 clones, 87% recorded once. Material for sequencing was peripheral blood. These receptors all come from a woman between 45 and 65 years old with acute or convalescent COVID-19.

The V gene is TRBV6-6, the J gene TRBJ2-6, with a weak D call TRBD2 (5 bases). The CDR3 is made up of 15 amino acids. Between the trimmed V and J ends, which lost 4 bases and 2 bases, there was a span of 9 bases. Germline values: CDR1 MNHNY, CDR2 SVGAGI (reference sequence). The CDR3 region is CASSSDGAGANVLTF. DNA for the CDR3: TGTGCCAGCAGTTCGGACGGGGCTGGGGCCAACGTCCTGACTTTC.

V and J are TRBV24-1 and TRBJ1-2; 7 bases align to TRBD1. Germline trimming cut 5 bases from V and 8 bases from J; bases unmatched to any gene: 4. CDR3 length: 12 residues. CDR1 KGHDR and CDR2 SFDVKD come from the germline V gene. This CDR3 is CATSGDRAGYTF. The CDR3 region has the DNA TGTGCCACCAGTGGTGACAGGGCAGGCTACACCTTC.

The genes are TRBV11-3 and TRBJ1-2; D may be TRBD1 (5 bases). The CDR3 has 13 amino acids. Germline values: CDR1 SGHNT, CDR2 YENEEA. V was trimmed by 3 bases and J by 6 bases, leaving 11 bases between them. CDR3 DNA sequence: TGTGCCAGCAGCTTTATAGGGGTAGATGGCTACACCTTC. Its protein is CASSFIGVDGYTF.